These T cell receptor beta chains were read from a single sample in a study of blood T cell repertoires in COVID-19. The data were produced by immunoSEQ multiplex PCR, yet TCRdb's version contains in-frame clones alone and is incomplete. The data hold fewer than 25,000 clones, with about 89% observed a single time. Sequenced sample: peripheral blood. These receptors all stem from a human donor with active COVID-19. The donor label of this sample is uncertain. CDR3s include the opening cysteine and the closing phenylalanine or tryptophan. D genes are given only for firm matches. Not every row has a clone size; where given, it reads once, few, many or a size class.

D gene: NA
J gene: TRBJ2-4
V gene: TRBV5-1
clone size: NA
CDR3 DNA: TGCGCCAGCAGCCCCCGGACACAGGCCTGGGCCAAAAACATTCAGTACTTC
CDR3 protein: CASSPRTQAWAKNIQYF

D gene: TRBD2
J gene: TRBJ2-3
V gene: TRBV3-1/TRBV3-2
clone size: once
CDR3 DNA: TGTGCCAGCAGCCTGACTAGCGGGGGGGGCACAGATACGCAGTATTTT
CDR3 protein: CASSLTSGGGTDTQYF

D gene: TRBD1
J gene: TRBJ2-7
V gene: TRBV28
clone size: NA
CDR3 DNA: TGTGCCAGCAGCCAAACCGTGGACGGGACAGGGGACGAGCAGTACTTC
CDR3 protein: CASSQTVDGTGDEQYF

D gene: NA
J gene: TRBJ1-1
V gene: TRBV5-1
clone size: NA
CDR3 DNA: TGCGCCAGCAGGGAGAGGGTGAACACTGAAGCTTTCTTT
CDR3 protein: CASRERVNTEAFF

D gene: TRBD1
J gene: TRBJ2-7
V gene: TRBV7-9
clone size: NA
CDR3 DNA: TGTGCCAGCAGCCCTACCGGGACAGGCTACGAGCAGTACTTC
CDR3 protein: CASSPTGTGYEQYF

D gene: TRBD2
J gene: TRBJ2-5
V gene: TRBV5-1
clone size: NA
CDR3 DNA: TGCGCCAGCAGCCCAGGGACTAGCGGGGGGGCAAAGGAGACCCAGTACTTC
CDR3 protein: CASSPGTSGGAKETQYF

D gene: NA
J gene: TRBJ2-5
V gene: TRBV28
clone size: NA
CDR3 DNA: TGTGCCAGCAGTTTATCGAGGGCCCAGTACTTC
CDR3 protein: CASSLSRAQYF

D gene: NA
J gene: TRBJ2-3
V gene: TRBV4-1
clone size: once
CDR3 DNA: TGCGCCAGCAGCCCCCCCGAAGTCGGCGGGCCTACAGATACGCAGTATTTT
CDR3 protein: CASSPPEVGGPTDTQYF

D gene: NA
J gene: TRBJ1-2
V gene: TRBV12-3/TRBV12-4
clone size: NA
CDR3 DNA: TGTGCCAGCAGTTTAATAACAGACCATGGCTACACCTTC
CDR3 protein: CASSLITDHGYTF

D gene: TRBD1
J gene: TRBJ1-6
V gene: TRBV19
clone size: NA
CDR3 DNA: TGTGCCAGTACTTTTTCCGGGACAGAAAATTCACCCCTCCACTTT
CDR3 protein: CASTFSGTENSPLHF

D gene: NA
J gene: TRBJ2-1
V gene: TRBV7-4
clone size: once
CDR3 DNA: TGTGCCAGCAGCTTATTATGGGACACAATTTTGGATTACAATGAGCAGTTCTTC
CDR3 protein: CASSLLWDTILDYNEQFF

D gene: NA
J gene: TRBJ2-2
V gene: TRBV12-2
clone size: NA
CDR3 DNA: TGTGCAAGTCGCGGACGGGGGGGCGGCACCGGGGAGCTGTTTTTT
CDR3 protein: CASRGRGGGTGELFF

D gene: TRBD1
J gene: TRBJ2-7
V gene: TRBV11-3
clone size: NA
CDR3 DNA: TGTGCCAGCAGCTTGCTAACGAAGGACAGGGGGCGCAGCTACGAGCAGTACTTC
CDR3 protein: CASSLLTKDRGRSYEQYF

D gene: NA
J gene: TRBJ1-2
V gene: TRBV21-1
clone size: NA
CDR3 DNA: TGTGCCAGCAGCGAAAACCGGGAGCTCCTGCTAGGCTACACCTTC
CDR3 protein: CASSENRELLLGYTF

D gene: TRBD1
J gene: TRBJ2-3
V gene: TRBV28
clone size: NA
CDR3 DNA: TGTGCCAGCAGTTTAGGGGACAGGGAGGCAGATACGCAGTATTTT
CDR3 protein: CASSLGDREADTQYF

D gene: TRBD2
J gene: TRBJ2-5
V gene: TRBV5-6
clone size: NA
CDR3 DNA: TGTGCCAGCAGCTTGGCGGCGGGAGAAACCCAGTACTTC
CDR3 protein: CASSLAAGETQYF

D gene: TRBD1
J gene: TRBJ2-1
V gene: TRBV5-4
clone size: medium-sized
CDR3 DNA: TGTGCCAGCAGCACGGGACAGGAGGCCCCCTACAATGAGCAGTTCTTC
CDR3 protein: CASSTGQEAPYNEQFF

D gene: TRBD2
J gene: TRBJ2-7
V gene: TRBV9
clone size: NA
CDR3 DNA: TGTGCCAGCAGCGTGAGCGGGAGGGGGTACGAGCAGTACTTC
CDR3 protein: CASSVSGRGYEQYF

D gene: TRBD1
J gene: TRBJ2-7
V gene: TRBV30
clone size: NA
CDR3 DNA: TGTGCCTGGAGTGTACTGGACAGGGCGCAGTACTTC
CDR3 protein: CAWSVLDRAQYF

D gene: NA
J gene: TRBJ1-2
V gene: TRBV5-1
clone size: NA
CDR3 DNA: TGCGCCAGCAGCTTGGTTGGGGGCTCCGGCTACACCTTC
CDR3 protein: CASSLVGGSGYTF

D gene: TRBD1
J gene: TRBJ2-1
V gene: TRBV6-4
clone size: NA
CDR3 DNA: TGTGCCAGCAGTGTAAACAGGGGGTACAATGAGCAGTTCTTC
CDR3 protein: CASSVNRGYNEQFF

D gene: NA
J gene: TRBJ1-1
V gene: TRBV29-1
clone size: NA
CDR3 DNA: TGCAGCGTTGATTCTAACACTGAAGCTTTCTTT
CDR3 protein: CSVDSNTEAFF

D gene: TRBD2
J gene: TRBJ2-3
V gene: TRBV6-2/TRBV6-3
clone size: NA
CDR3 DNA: TGTGCCAGCAGTTATCGGGGACTAGCTAGCACAGATACGCAGTATTTT
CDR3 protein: CASSYRGLASTDTQYF

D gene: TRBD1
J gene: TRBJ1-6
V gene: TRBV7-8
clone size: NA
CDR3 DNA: TGTGCCAGCAGCCCTAGACAGGGGATTAATTCACCCCTCCACTTT
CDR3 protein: CASSPRQGINSPLHF

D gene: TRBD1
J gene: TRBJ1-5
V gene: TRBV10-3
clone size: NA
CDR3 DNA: TGTGCCATCAGTGAGGCAGGGGGTATCGGGCTTGGCAATCAGCCCCAGCATTTT
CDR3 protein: CAISEAGGIGLGNQPQHF

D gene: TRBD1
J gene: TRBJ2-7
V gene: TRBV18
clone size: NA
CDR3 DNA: TGTGCCAGCTCACCGGGGACAGGGCTTCGGGGGATCGGGCAGTACTTC
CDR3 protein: CASSPGTGLRGIGQYF

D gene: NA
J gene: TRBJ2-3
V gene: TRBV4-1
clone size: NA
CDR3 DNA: TGCGCCAGCAGCCAAGGGCAGGCCGAAACAGATACGCAGTATTTT
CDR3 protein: CASSQGQAETDTQYF

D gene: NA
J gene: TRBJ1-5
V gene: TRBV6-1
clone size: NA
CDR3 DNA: TGTGCCAGCAGTGAGCGGTACGATCAGCCCCAGCATTTT
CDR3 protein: CASSERYDQPQHF

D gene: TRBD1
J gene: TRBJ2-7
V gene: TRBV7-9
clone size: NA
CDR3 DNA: TGTGCCAGCAGCCTCGTAACAGGGGGCCCTCGGTACGAGCAGTACTTC
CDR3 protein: CASSLVTGGPRYEQYF

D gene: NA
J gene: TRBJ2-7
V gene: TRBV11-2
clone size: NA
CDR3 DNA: TGTGCCAGCAGCTCCCTGGGGGGACTGCCCTACGAGCAGTACTTC
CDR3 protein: CASSSLGGLPYEQYF

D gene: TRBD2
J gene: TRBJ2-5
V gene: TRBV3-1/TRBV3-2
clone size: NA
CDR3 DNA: TGTGCCAGCAGCCCTGGGACTAGCGGGGGAGTCCAAGAGACCCAGTACTTC
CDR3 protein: CASSPGTSGGVQETQYF

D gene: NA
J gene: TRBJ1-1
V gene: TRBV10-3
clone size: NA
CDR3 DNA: TGTGCCATCAGTGAGTCATATCGGGACACAGTTGAAGCTTTCTTT
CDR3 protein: CAISESYRDTVEAFF

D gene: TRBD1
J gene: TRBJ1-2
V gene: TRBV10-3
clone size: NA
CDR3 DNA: TGTGCCATCAGCCAGGGGGCTCGCAAAAACTATGGCTACACCTTC
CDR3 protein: CAISQGARKNYGYTF

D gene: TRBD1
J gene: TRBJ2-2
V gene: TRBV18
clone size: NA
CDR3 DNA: TGTGCCAGCTCACCACGACAGGGATTAGGCACCGGGGAGCTGTTTTTT
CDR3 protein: CASSPRQGLGTGELFF

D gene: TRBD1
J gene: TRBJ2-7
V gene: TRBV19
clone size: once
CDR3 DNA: TGTGCCAGTACCCCGACAGGGGAGGCCTTCGAGCAGTACTTC
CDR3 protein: CASTPTGEAFEQYF

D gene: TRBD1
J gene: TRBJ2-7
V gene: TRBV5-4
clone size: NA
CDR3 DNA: TGTGCCAGCAGCCCTCGACAGGGTCTGAGGGAGCAGTACTTC
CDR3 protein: CASSPRQGLREQYF

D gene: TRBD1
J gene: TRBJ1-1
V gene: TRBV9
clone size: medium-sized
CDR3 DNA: TGTGCCAGCAGCGTTTTACAGGGGGCCACTGAAGCTTTCTTT
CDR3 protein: CASSVLQGATEAFF

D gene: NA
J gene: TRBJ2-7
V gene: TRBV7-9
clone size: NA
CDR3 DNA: TGTGCCAGCAGCAACTCCGCCAGGGTCCCCTACGAGCAGTACTTC
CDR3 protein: CASSNSARVPYEQYF

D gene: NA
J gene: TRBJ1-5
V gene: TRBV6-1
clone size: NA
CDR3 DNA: TGTGCCAGCAGTGAATGGGGGGGCGATCAGCCCCAGCATTTT
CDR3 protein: CASSEWGGDQPQHF

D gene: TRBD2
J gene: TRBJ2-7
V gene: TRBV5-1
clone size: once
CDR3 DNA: TGCGCCAGCAGCTTGGATAGCGGGACCAGCTCCTACGAGCAGTACTTC
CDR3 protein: CASSLDSGTSSYEQYF

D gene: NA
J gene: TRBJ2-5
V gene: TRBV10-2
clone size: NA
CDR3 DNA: TGCGCCAGCACCTTGACTAGACAAGAGACCCAGTACTTC
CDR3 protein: CASTLTRQETQYF

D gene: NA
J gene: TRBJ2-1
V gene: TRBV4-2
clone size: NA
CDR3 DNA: TGTGCCAGCAGCAAAGAGACTGTAAATGAGCAGTTCTTC
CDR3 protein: CASSKETVNEQFF

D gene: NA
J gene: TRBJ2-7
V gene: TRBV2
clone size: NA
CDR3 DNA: TGTGCCAGCGCCCGACAGGCCCTCTACGAGCAGTACTTC
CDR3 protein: CASARQALYEQYF

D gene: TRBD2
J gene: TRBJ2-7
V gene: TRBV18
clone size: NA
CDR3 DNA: TGTGCCAGCTCACCGGGGGGGTCCAGCTCCTACGAGCAGTACTTC
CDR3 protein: CASSPGGSSSYEQYF

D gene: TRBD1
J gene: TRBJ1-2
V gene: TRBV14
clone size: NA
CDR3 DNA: TGTGCCAGCAGCCCTCTTGGTGGAGGGGGCGGCTACACCTTC
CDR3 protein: CASSPLGGGGGYTF